The 27 T cell receptor beta chains below all came from one sample that was sequenced in a study of cytomegalovirus exposure and HLA in healthy donors. Primers for the PCR totalled 60 Vbeta and 13 Jbeta. TCRdb keeps only in-frame clones here, not all; method: immunoSEQ multiplex PCR. The sample yields about 140,000 clones, over 75% seen once. Sequencing was performed on PBMCs. Receptor source: a man aged 25 to 40 in good health and CMV-seronegative.

The chain has TRBV28 and TRBJ2-5; no clear D gene. CDR1 and CDR2 (germline): MDHEN, SYDVKM. V lost 4 bases, J lost 1 base, and 16 bases lay in between. The CDR3 has 16 residues. CDR3 in DNA: TGTGCCAGCAGTTCACCCCCGCAGGTGGGCCAAGAGACCCAGTACTTC. It codes for CASSSPPQVGQETQYF. The full variable domain, completed using reference TRBV28 and TRBJ2-5, is DVKVTQSSRYLVKRTGEKVFLECVQDMDHENMFWYRQDPGLGLRLIYFSYDVKMKEKGDIPEGYSVSREKKERFSLILESASTNQTSMYLCASSSPPQVGQETQYFGPGTRLLVL.

This chain connects TRBV28 to TRBJ2-7, with D perhaps TRBD2 (5 bases). There are 12 residues in the CDR3. Looked up from germline, CDR1 is MDHEN and CDR2 is SYDVKM. The V gene lost 5 bases and the J gene lost 6 bases, with 11 bases spanning the gap. CDR3 in DNA: TGTGCCAGCAGTCCCCCGGCGGGCGAGCAGTACTTC. Protein: CASSPPAGEQYF.

The chain joins TRBV19 to TRBJ1-5; D call uncertain. The CDR3 is made up of 13 amino acids. Trimming took 6 bases from V and 3 from J, leaving 9 bases between them. Germline CDR1 and CDR2: LNHDA and SQIVND (reference sequence). The CDR3 loop reads CASREQYNQPQHF. The CDR3 DNA reads as TGTGCCAGTAGAGAACAGTACAATCAGCCCCAGCATTTT.

J is TRBJ1-1 and V is TRBV6-4; perhaps TRBD1 as D (6 bases). V lost 5 bases and J 5 bases, leaving 12 bases between the germline ends. Germline V gene data show CDR1 as MRHNA and CDR2 as SNTAGT. This CDR3 spans 13 amino acids. In DNA, the CDR3 is TGTGCCAGCAGTTCCATCAGGGGAACTGAAGCTTTCTTT. Translation gives CASSSIRGTEAFF.

This chain uses TRBV5-4 with TRBJ1-3; D gene uncertain. There are 15 residues in the CDR3. Germline loops: CDR1 SGHNT, CDR2 YYREEE (reference sequence). V was cut by 0 bases and J by 0 bases, with 7 bases left in between. The CDR3 DNA reads TGTGCCAGCAGCTTGGCCGAGGTCTCTGGAAACACCATATATTTT. Its translation is CASSLAEVSGNTIYF.

V gene TRBV9 combines with J gene TRBJ2-2, with 14 bases lining up with TRBD2. Germline loops: CDR1 SGDLS, CDR2 YYNGEE. The CDR3 is 18 residues long. Germline trimming cut 0 bases from V and 4 bases from J; bases unmatched to any gene: 5. CDR3 protein: CASSVGGLAGGSTGELFF. The CDR3 DNA sequence: TGTGCCAGCAGCGTAGGTGGACTAGCGGGGGGAAGCACCGGGGAGCTGTTTTTT.

The chain is built from TRBV19 and TRBJ2-7; tentatively, D is TRBD2 (6 bases). V was pared by 3 bases and J by 3 bases, with 27 bases between. Germline CDR1 is LNHDA and CDR2 is SQIVND (reference sequence). The CDR3 contains 19 residues. In nucleotides, the CDR3 is TGTGCCAGTAGTATTAGGCGGTTGGCGGGTGGCGTAGCGGACTACGAGCAGTACTTC. Its translation is CASSIRRLAGGVADYEQYF.

V is TRBV4-2 and J is TRBJ1-6; 11 bases agree with TRBD1. Trimming removed 1 base from V and 9 bases from J; junction bases left unmatched: 2. Germline V CDR1 and CDR2: LGHNA, YNFKEQ. This CDR3 contains 15 residues. The CDR3 DNA follows: TGTGCCAGCAGCCAAGGGACAGGGGGCACTTCACCCCTCCACTTT. Translating it yields CASSQGTGGTSPLHF.

This clone appeared a few times. V gene TRBV6-6 combines with J gene TRBJ1-1; D may be TRBD1 (6 bases). This CDR3 has 14 amino acids. The germline V gene encodes CDR1 MNHNY and CDR2 SVGAGI (reference sequence). Trimming removed 2 bases at V and 7 bases at J, with 14 bases between. The CDR3 sequence is CASSYMTGPGEAFF. DNA of the CDR3: TGTGCCAGCAGTTACATGACAGGCCCAGGTGAAGCTTTCTTT.

The CDR3 reads CASSSGQGRPPEAFF. The CDR3 bases are TGTGCCAGTAGTTCTGGACAGGGCCGGCCTCCTGAAGCTTTCTTT. The rearrangement uses TRBV19 and TRBJ1-1; 8 nucleotides match TRBD1. CDR3 length equals 15 residues. J lost 6 bases, V lost 5 bases, and 11 bases had no gene match. Germline-derived CDR1 and CDR2 are LNHDA and SQIVND (reference sequence).

The V call is TRBV2, the J call TRBJ2-7, with a weak D call TRBD1 (6 bases). Germline V gene lookup returns CDR1 SNHLY and CDR2 FYNNEI. Trimming left V 6 bases short and J 2 bases short, with 14 bases between. The CDR3 runs 14 residues. CDR3 amino acids: CASREQGSPYEQYF. DNA of the CDR3: TGTGCCAGCAGGGAACAGGGTTCCCCCTACGAGCAGTACTTC. Variable domain in full (rest from reference TRBV2 and TRBJ2-7): EPEVTQTPSHQVTQMGQEVILRCVPISNHLYFYWYRQILGQKVEFLVSFYNNEISEKSEIFDDQFSVERPDGSNFTLKIRSTKLEDSAMYFCASREQGSPYEQYFGPGTRLTVT.

V gene TRBV5-6 combines with J gene TRBJ2-3; D remains ambiguous. The CDR3 is 13 amino acids. Germline CDR1 reads SGHDT; CDR2 reads YYEEEE. Trimming shortened V by 1 base and J by 6 bases, and 9 bases separated the two germline ends. CDR3 residues: CASSLTPRDTQYF. The CDR3 region has the DNA TGTGCCAGCAGCTTGACTCCTCGGGATACGCAGTATTTT.

V usage is TRBV15 and J usage is TRBJ2-7; D is ambiguous. V gave up 1 base and J gave up 4 bases, with 5 bases separating them. There are 12 residues in the CDR3. The germline V gene encodes CDR1 LNHNV and CDR2 YYDKDF (reference sequence). The CDR3 loop reads CATSRGSYEQYF. The DNA of the CDR3 is TGTGCCACCAGCAGAGGTTCATACGAGCAGTACTTC.

This chain joins TRBV15 and TRBJ2-7; TRBD2 matches at 7 bases. CDR3 length equals 13 residues. Trimming at V came to 2 bases and at J to 4 bases, leaving 2 bases not matched to a gene. Germline V gene data show CDR1 as LNHNV and CDR2 as YYDKDF (reference sequence). The CDR3 DNA follows: TGTGCCACCAGCAGATTGGGGGGGTACGAGCAGTACTTC. Its protein is CATSRLGGYEQYF. The full variable domain, with the rest looked up from reference TRBV15 and TRBJ2-7, is DAMVIQNPRYQVTQFGKPVTLSCSQTLNHNVMYWYQQKSSQAPKLLFHYYDKDFNNEADTPDNFQSRRPNTSFCFLDIRSPGLGDTAMYLCATSRLGGYEQYFGPGTRLTVT.

This sequence joins TRBV7-6 and TRBJ2-5, with D possibly matching TRBD1 (8 bases). Germline loops: CDR1 SGHVS, CDR2 FNYEAQ. This CDR3 spans 14 amino acids. Trimming left V 5 bases short and J 5 bases short, with 15 bases between. The DNA for the CDR3 is TGTGCCAGCAGCCAGACAGGGGAGGGGGAGACCCAGTACTTC. It encodes CASSQTGEGETQYF.

This rearrangement joins TRBV2 to TRBJ1-6; 10 nucleotides match TRBD1. The length of the CDR3 is 13 residues. Germline-derived CDR1 and CDR2 are SNHLY and FYNNEI. With 6 bases clipped from V and 8 bases from J, the junction kept 1 base outside the gene matches. The CDR3: CASRGTGDSPLHF. For the CDR3, the DNA is TGTGCCAGCAGGGGGACAGGGGATTCACCCCTCCACTTT. The variable domain in full, with the rest retrieved from reference TRBV2 and TRBJ1-6, is EPEVTQTPSHQVTQMGQEVILRCVPISNHLYFYWYRQILGQKVEFLVSFYNNEISEKSEIFDDQFSVERPDGSNFTLKIRSTKLEDSAMYFCASRGTGDSPLHFGNGTRLTVT.

The table lists this clone with a few counts. The chain uses TRBV18 and TRBJ1-4, with D hard to call. The CDR3 contains 15 residues. CDR1 and CDR2 (germline): KGHSH, LQKENI. The ends were cut back, 2 bases at V and 4 bases at J, with 11 bases in the middle. Written as DNA, the CDR3 is TGTGCCAGCTCACCAGGGCTCCGGGGTAATGAAAAACTGTTTTTT. Encoded protein: CASSPGLRGNEKLFF.

This clone has a single count. The chain carries TRBV5-1 and TRBJ2-6; 7 bases match TRBD2. CDR3 length: 17 amino acids. Losses at the gene ends were 0 bases for V and 0 bases for J; bases not matched to a gene: 3. Per the germline V gene, CDR1 is SGHRS and CDR2 is YFSETQ. CDR3 loop: CASSLEAGSSGANVLTF. The CDR3 nucleotides are TGCGCCAGCAGCTTGGAAGCGGGAAGCTCTGGGGCCAACGTCCTGACTTTC.

The rearrangement joins TRBV14 to TRBJ2-2; 7 nucleotides line up with TRBD1. V lost 4 bases and J lost 5; bases outside the gene matches: 1. Per germline, CDR1 SGHDN and CDR2 FVKESK. This CDR3 spans 13 amino acids. CDR3 nucleotide sequence: TGTGCCAGCAGCCCACAGGGGACCGGGGAGCTGTTTTTT. Its translation: CASSPQGTGELFF.

This clone has a single count. The J gene is TRBJ2-3, the V gene TRBV27, with 9 bases fitting TRBD2. Germline CDR1 and CDR2: MNHEY and SMNVEV (reference sequence). The ends lost 0 bases at V and 4 bases at J; junction bases unmatched: 8. CDR3 length: 17 residues. The CDR3 nucleotides are TGTGCCAGCAGTTTATCGATAGCGGGAGCGGGAGCAGATACGCAGTATTTT. Its protein product is CASSLSIAGAGADTQYF.

This clone came up a few times. The rearrangement uses TRBV28 and TRBJ1-1, with 8 bases fitting TRBD1. The CDR3 is made up of 15 amino acids. Trimming at V came to 5 bases and at J to 5 bases, leaving 10 bases not matched to a gene. Germline CDR1 and CDR2: MDHEN and SYDVKM. The CDR3 here is CASSPEPQGGTEAFF. The CDR3 region has the DNA TGTGCCAGCAGTCCCGAACCACAGGGGGGTACTGAAGCTTTCTTT.

The rearrangement links TRBV20-1 to TRBJ1-2, with no clear D. The V and J ends lost 1 base and 4 bases respectively, with 4 bases between them. The CDR3 contains 11 residues. Germline CDR1 reads DFQATT; CDR2 reads SNEGSKA (reference sequence). The CDR3 DNA follows: TGCAGTGCTAGAGCAGGCTATGGCTACACCTTC. It yields the protein CSARAGYGYTF.

The sample holds a few counts of this clone. V is TRBV19 and J is TRBJ1-4, with 8 bases that match TRBD1. This CDR3 region has 15 residues. Germline V gene sequence: CDR1 LNHDA, CDR2 SQIVND (reference sequence). V lost 4 bases and J lost 3; bases outside the gene matches: 4. The CDR3 DNA sequence: TGTGCCAGTAGTACCGGGACAGGATCTAATGAAAAACTGTTTTTT. This codes for CASSTGTGSNEKLFF.

The rearrangement joins TRBV9 to TRBJ2-1; D is unclear. The CDR3 length is 12 residues. Germline V lookup: CDR1 SGDLS, CDR2 YYNGEE. V lost 3 bases and J lost 8, with 9 bases in between. Here the CDR3 reads CASSARFDEQFF. In DNA form, the CDR3 reads TGTGCCAGCAGCGCCCGTTTTGATGAGCAGTTCTTC.

V usage is TRBV5-1 and J usage is TRBJ2-1; 7 bases match TRBD1. Unmatched junction bases numbered 9, after V lost 5 bases and J lost 4 bases. This CDR3 region has 15 residues. CDR1 and CDR2 (germline): SGHRS, YFSETQ. The CDR3 nucleotides are TGCGCCAGCAGGCAACCGGGACAGATATACAATGAGCAGTTCTTC. It is translated as CASRQPGQIYNEQFF.

The V and J genes are TRBV11-2 and TRBJ1-6, with D perhaps matching TRBD1 (5 bases). V was cut by 4 bases and J by 6 bases, with 13 bases left in between. CDR1 is SGHAT, CDR2 FQNNGV, per germline. The CDR3 covers 15 residues. The CDR3 DNA reads as TGTGCCAGCAGCTCCACGCAGGGAGGTAATTCACCCCTCCACTTT. This translates into CASSSTQGGNSPLHF.

This clone was seen a single time. The chain couples TRBV28 to TRBJ2-3; 9 bases line up with TRBD2. CDR1 and CDR2 (germline): MDHEN, SYDVKM. This CDR3 is built from 15 residues. After removal of 7 bases from V and 6 bases from J, the junction contained 11 bases not matched to a gene. The chain's CDR3 is CASKALAGSTDTQYF. CDR3 DNA sequence: TGTGCCAGCAAGGCCCTAGCGGGGTCGACCGATACGCAGTATTTT.